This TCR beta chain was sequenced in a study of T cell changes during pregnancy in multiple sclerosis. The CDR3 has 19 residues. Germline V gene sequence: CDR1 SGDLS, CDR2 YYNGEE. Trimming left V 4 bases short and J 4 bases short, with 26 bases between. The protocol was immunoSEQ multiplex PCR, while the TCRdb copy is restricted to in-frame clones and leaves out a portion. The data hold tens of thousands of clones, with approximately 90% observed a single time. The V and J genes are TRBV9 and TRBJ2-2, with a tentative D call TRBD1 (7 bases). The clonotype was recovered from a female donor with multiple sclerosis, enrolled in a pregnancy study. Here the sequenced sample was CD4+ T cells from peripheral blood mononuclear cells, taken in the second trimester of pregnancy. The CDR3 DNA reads TGTGCCAGCAGCACGATGGGGGGTACAGGGGTGGGTGGCACCGGGGAGCTGTTTTTT. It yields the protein CASSTMGGTGVGGTGELFF.